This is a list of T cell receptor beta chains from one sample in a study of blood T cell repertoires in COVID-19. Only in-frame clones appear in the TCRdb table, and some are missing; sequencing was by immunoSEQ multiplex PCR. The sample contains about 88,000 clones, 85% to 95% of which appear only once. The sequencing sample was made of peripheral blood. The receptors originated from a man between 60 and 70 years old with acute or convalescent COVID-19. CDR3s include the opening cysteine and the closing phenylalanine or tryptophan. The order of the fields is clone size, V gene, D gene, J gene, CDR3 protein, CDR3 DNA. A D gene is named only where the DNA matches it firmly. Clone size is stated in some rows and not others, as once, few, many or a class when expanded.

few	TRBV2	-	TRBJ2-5	CASSATRMAQETQYF	TGTGCCAGCAGTGCCACTAGAATGGCCCAAGAGACCCAGTACTTC
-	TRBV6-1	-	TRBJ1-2	CASSESTDYGYTF	TGTGCCAGCAGTGAATCGACAGACTATGGCTACACCTTC
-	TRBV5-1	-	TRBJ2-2	CASSFSGENTGELFF	TGCGCCAGCAGCTTTAGCGGAGAGAACACCGGGGAGCTGTTTTTT
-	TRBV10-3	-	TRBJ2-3	CAISGGGTDTQYF	TGTGCCATCAGCGGGGGAGGCACAGATACGCAGTATTTT
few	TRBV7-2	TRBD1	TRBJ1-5	CASSLDRGEGNQPQHF	TGTGCCAGCAGCCTAGACAGGGGAGAGGGCAATCAGCCCCAGCATTTT
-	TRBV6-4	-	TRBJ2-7	CASRQGEYEQYF	TGTGCCAGCAGACAGGGTGAATACGAGCAGTACTTC
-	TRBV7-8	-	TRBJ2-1	CASSLASRGADNEQFF	TGTGCCAGCAGCTTAGCGTCTCGCGGGGCGGACAATGAGCAGTTCTTC
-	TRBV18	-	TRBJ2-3	CASSQGDTQYF	TGTGCCAGCTCCCAGGGGGATACGCAGTATTTT
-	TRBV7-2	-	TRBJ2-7	CASSLASTGQSYEQYF	TGTGCCAGCAGCTTAGCTTCTACAGGTCAATCCTACGAGCAGTACTTC
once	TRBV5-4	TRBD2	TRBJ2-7	CASSRWTSGRREQYF	TGTGCCAGCAGCCGGTGGACTAGCGGGAGAAGAGAGCAGTACTTC
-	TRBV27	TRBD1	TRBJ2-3	CASSSAGGNTDTQYF	TGTGCCAGCAGTTCGGCAGGGGGAAACACAGATACGCAGTATTTT
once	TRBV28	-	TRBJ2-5	CASSFTGRQETQYF	TGTGCCAGCAGTTTTACAGGGCGACAAGAGACCCAGTACTTC
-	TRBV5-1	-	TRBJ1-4	CASSFLSGRGEKLFF	TGCGCCAGCAGCTTTCTTTCAGGGCGGGGGGAAAAACTGTTTTTT
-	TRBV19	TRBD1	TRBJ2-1	CASSIHAETGPGSYNEQFF	TGTGCCAGTAGTATACACGCCGAGACAGGGCCGGGTTCCTACAATGAGCAGTTCTTC
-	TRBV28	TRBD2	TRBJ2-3	CASSLIAGSTDTQYF	TGTGCCAGCAGTTTGATAGCGGGATCCACAGATACGCAGTATTTT
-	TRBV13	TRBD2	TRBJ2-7	CASSLGRLAGSEQYF	TGTGCCAGCAGCTTGGGGAGGCTAGCGGGATCTGAGCAGTACTTC
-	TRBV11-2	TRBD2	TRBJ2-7	CASSQTVTGTSGSYEQYF	TGTGCCAGCAGCCAAACTGTCACAGGGACTAGCGGGAGTTACGAGCAGTACTTC
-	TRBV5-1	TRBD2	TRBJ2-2	CASSLPPSGRAGELFF	TGCGCCAGCAGCTTGCCGCCTAGCGGGAGGGCCGGGGAGCTGTTTTTT
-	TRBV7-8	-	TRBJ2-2	CASSRGDGRIGELFF	TGTGCCAGCAGCCGAGGTGACGGGAGAATTGGGGAGCTGTTTTTT
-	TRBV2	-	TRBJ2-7	CASRRTGPSYEQYF	TGTGCCAGCAGACGTACAGGGCCCTCCTACGAGCAGTACTTC
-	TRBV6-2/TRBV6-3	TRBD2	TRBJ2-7	CASSYHTGLADFYEQYF	TGTGCCAGCAGTTACCACACCGGACTAGCGGATTTCTACGAGCAGTACTTC
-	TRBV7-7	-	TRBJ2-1	CASSLGQNNEQFF	TGTGCTAGCAGCTTAGGGCAGAACAATGAGCAGTTCTTC
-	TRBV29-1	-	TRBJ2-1	CSARTQLGPNEQFF	TGCAGCGCCAGGACTCAGCTGGGCCCCAATGAGCAGTTCTTC
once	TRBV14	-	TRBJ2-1	CASSQEGLLRNNEQFF	TGTGCCAGCAGCCAAGAAGGACTATTGCGGAACAATGAGCAGTTCTTC
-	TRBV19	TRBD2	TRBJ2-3	CASSIDLSREGLAGSLSTDTQYF	TGTGCCAGTAGTATAGACCTCTCCCGTGAGGGTCTAGCGGGATCCCTAAGCACAGATACGCAGTATTTT
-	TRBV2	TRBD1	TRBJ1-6	CASNLQGVDSPLHF	TGTGCCAGCAATCTACAGGGGGTAGATTCACCCCTCCACTTT
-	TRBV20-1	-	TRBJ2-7	CSARPRQDWYF	TGCAGTGCTAGACCTAGGCAGGACTGGTACTTC
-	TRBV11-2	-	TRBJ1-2	CASSLSTGLYGYTF	TGTGCCAGCAGCTTATCGACAGGTCTCTATGGCTACACCTTC
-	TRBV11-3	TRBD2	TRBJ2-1	CASSHGTSGSQFF	TGTGCCAGCAGTCACGGGACTAGCGGGAGTCAGTTCTTC
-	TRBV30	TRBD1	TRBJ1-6	CAWSGGQGNSPLHF	TGTGCCTGGAGTGGGGGACAGGGCAACTCACCCCTCCACTTT
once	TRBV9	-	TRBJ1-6	CASSVSDNSPLHF	TGTGCCAGCAGCGTATCGGACAACTCACCCCTCCACTTT
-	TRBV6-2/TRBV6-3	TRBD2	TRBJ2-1	CASSRNIAGAYNEQFF	TGTGCCAGCAGTCGAAATATAGCGGGAGCTTACAATGAGCAGTTCTTC
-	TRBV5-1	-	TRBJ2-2	CASSPRVEAGELFF	TGCGCCAGCAGCCCCCGCGTTGAGGCCGGGGAGCTGTTTTTT
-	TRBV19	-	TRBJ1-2	CASSTGVDYGYTF	TGTGCCAGTAGTACAGGGGTTGACTATGGCTACACCTTC
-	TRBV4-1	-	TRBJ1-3	CASSQDLSSGNTIYF	TGCGCCAGCAGCCAAGATCTGAGCTCTGGAAACACCATATATTTT
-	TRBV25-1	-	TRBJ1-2	CASSGTANYGYTF	TGTGCCAGCAGTGGGACAGCGAACTATGGCTACACCTTC
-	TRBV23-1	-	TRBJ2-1	CASSQNPDNEQFF	TGCGCCAGCAGTCAAAACCCAGACAATGAGCAGTTCTTC
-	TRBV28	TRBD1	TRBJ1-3	CASSLTGSGNTIYF	TGTGCCAGCAGTTTGACAGGGTCAGGAAACACCATATATTTT
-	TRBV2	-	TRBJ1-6	CASSPIGGAGSPLHF	TGTGCCAGCAGTCCAATAGGGGGGGCTGGTTCACCCCTCCACTTT
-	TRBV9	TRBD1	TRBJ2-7	CASRTGTIPYLSFYEQYF	TGTGCCAGCCGGACAGGAACAATACCCTACCTATCCTTTTACGAGCAGTACTTC
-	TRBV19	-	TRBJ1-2	CASSETGQSNYGYTF	TGTGCCAGTAGTGAAACAGGCCAGTCTAACTATGGCTACACCTTC
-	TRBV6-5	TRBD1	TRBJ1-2	CASRPTGSKSGYTF	TGTGCCAGCAGGCCGACAGGGTCCAAATCTGGCTACACCTTC
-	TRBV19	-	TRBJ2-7	CASSMREGDEQYF	TGTGCCAGTAGTATGAGAGAAGGGGACGAGCAGTACTTC
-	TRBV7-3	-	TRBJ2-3	CANYTQYF	TGTGCTAACTATACGCAGTATTTT
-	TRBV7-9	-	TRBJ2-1	CASSLNYNNEQFF	TGTGCCAGCAGCTTGAACTACAACAATGAGCAGTTCTTC
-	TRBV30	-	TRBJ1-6	CAWSANRDSPLHF	TGTGCCTGGAGTGCCAATAGAGATTCACCCCTCCACTTT
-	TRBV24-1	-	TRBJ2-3	CATSDNTGAADTQYF	TGTGCCACCAGTGACAACACAGGTGCCGCAGATACGCAGTATTTT
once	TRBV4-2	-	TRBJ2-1	CASSQDGSAGWNEQFF	TGTGCCAGCAGCCAAGATGGTTCTGCTGGCTGGAATGAGCAGTTCTTC
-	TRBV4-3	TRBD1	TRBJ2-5	CASSHGSGTGGQETQYF	TGCGCCAGCAGCCACGGAAGTGGGACAGGGGGCCAAGAGACCCAGTACTTC
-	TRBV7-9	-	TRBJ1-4	CASSPPGGFEKLFF	TGTGCCAGCAGCCCCCCGGGGGGGTTTGAAAAACTGTTTTTT
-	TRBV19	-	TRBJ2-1	CASSIGRGGKHEQFF	TGTGCCAGTAGTATAGGGAGGGGCGGAAAGCATGAGCAGTTCTTC
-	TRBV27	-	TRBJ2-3	CASSVLGASSTDTQYF	TGTGCCAGCAGTGTCTTGGGGGCCTCTAGCACAGATACGCAGTATTTT